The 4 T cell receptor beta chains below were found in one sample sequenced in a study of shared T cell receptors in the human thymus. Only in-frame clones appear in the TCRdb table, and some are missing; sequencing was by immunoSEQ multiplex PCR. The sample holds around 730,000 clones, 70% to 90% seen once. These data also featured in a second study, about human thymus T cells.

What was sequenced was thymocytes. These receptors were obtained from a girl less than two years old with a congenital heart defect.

The CDR3 DNA reads TGTGCCAGTAGTATAGCCCAGGGCCAAACAGATACGCAGTATTTT. Protein: CASSIAQGQTDTQYF. The chain couples TRBV19 to TRBJ2-3; TRBD1 is a possible D gene (5 bases). The germline V gene encodes CDR1 LNHDA and CDR2 SQIVND (reference sequence). V was pared by 1 base and J by 3 bases, with 11 bases between. The CDR3 has 15 residues.

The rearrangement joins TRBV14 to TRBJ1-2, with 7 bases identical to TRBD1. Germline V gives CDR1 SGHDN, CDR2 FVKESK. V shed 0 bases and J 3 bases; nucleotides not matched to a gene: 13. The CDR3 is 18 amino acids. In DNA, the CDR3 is TGTGCCAGCAGCCAAGATTCACCCGGGGAAGGGACAGACTATGGCTACACCTTC. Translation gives CASSQDSPGEGTDYGYTF.

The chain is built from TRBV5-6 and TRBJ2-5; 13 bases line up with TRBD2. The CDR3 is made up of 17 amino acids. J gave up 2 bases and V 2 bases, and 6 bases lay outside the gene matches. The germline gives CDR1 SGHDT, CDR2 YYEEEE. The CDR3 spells CASSFGRLAGGQETQYF. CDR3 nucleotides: TGTGCCAGCAGCTTTGGCCGACTAGCGGGGGGTCAAGAGACCCAGTACTTC.

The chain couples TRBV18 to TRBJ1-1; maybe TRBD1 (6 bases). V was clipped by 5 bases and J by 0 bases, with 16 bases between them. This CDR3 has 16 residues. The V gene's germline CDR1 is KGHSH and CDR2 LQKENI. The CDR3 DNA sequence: TGTGCCAGCTCAGTTCCGACAGGAAAGATGAACACTGAAGCTTTCTTT. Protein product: CASSVPTGKMNTEAFF.